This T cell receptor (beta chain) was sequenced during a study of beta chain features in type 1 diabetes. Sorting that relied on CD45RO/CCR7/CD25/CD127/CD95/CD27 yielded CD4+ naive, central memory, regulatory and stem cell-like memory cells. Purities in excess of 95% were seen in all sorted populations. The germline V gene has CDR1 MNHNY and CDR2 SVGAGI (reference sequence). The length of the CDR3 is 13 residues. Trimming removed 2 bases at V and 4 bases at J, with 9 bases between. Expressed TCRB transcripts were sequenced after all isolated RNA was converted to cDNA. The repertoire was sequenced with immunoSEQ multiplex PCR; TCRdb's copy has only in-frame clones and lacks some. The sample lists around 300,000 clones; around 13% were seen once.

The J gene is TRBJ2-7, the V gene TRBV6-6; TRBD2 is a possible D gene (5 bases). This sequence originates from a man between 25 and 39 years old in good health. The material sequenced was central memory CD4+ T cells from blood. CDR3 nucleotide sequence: TGTGCCAGCAGTTACGACGAGGGATACGAGCAGTACTTC. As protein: CASSYDEGYEQYF.